This TCR beta chain originates from a study of cytomegalovirus exposure and HLA in healthy donors. Findings and limits, study-wide: Among CMV-associated TCR beta chains, most appeared HLA-restricted in a later analysis.

Researchers ran the PCR with 60 Vbeta and 13 Jbeta primers. Clones were sequenced by immunoSEQ multiplex PCR, and TCRdb holds only the in-frame ones, with some missing. The sample records about 110,000 clones, approximately 80% being singletons. Germline-derived CDR1 and CDR2 are SGHNT and YYREEE (reference sequence). This CDR3 spans 16 amino acids. Comment on this clone: Its specificity is unknown. This is likely an artifact of a read error, given a far larger clone one base away.

The sequenced material came from PBMCs. The clonotype was recovered from a young woman in good health and CMV-seropositive. This chain joins TRBV5-4 and TRBJ2-4; the D gene is possibly TRBD2 (6 bases). The CDR3 sequence is CASSTRDFIATNIQYF. The CDR3 DNA sequence: TGTGCCAGCAGCACCCGGGACTTTATAGCCACAAACATTCAGTACTTC. The variable domain in full, completed from reference TRBV5-4 and TRBJ2-4, reads ETGVTQSPTHLIKTRGQQVTLRCSSQSGHNTVSWYQQALGQGPQFIFQYYREEENGRGNFPPRFSGLQFPNYSSELNVNALELDDSALYLCASSTRDFIATNIQYFGAGTRLSVL.